This T cell receptor beta chain derives from a study of T cell repertoires in Merkel cell carcinoma (dated by TCRdb to the late 2010s). With respect to the entire study: The study excluded patients who had received intralesional immunotherapy or systemic immune checkpoint blockade before the biopsy. Inclusion required a diagnosis of MCPyV-positive Merkel cell carcinoma and successful in vitro expansion of tumor-infiltrating lymphocytes. MCPyV-specific clonotypes were initially defined through tetramer sorting, cloning and paired TCR sequencing of expanded tumor-infiltrating lymphocytes.

Findings and caveats that apply to the study as a whole: Normal tissue biopsies were not studied.

CDR1 LGHDT and CDR2 YNNKEL are derived from the germline V gene (reference sequence). The CDR3 measures 14 amino acids from cysteine to phenylalanine. Of all the DNA, just the CDR3 is kept, 42 bases in frame from base 1. Cut back by 4 bases and 1 base, the V and J ends lie 11 bases apart. Study subjects had biopsy-confirmed Merkel cell carcinoma that was MCPyV-positive, and every subject had positive serum antibodies to T-antigen. Genomic DNA was extracted from five to seven adjacent 10-micron frozen tumor sections without any cell sorting or culture. Optimal cutting temperature compound was used to freeze tumor biopsy tissue measuring roughly 5 x 5 x 5 mm. Hematoxylin and eosin scout sections confirmed abundant Merkel cell carcinoma and infiltrating cells in the frozen biopsy. TRB CDR3 sequencing and data processing of tumor genomic DNA were performed with the immunoSEQ assay. In its TCRdb copy, this immuneACCESS table keeps in-frame sequences only and misses some clones. Where compared with another copy, unresolved V genes explain less than half of these, and the others have no known cause. The sample table contains 12,000 to 15,000 clones; only one count was recorded for approximately 73% of them. The ten biggest clones cover roughly 18% of the sample.

Of note for this clone: Its antigen is unknown. The sample holds no much larger clone one base away, and base qualities are not on file.

Sequencing was carried out using tumor tissue. The sequence links TRBV3-1 (or the pseudogene TRBV3-2) to TRBJ2-7; the D gene remains uncertain. The receptor comes from an adult with Merkel cell carcinoma. This receptor carries the CDR3 CASSPIGGSYEQYF. In nucleotides, the sequence is TGTGCCAGCAGCCCGATCGGCGGTTCCTACGAGCAGTACTTC.